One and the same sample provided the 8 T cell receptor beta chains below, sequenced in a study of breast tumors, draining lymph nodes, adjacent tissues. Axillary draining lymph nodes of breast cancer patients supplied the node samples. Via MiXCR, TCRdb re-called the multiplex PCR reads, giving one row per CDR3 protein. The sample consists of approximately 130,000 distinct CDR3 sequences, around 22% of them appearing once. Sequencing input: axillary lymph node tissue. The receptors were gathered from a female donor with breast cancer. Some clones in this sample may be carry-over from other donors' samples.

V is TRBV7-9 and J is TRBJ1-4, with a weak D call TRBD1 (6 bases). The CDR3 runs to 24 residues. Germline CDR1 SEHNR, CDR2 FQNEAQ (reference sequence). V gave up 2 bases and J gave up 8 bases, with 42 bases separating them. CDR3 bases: TGTGCCAGCAGCTTACGTATTCCGGGGGGCATACGCCTGTTGAGGGCGAGGATGCCCGAAAAACTGTTTTTT. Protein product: CASSLRIPGGIRLLRARMPEKLFF.

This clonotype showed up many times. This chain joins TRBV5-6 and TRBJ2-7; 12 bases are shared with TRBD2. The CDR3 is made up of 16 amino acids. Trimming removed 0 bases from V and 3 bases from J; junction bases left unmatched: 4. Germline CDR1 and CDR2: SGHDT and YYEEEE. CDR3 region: CASSLGLAGVSYEQYF. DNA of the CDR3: TGTGCCAGCAGCTTGGGACTAGCGGGAGTCAGCTACGAGCAGTACTTC.

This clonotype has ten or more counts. CDR3 in DNA: TGTGCCAGCAGCTTAATAGCGGGAGTGGATACGCAGTATTTT. Protein product: CASSLIAGVDTQYF. The J gene is TRBJ2-3, the V gene TRBV7-3, with 9 positions matching TRBD2. The J segment lost 6 bases and the V segment lost 1 base, leaving 2 bases of the junction unmatched. Germline loops: CDR1 SGHTA, CDR2 FQGTGA. The CDR3 covers 14 residues.

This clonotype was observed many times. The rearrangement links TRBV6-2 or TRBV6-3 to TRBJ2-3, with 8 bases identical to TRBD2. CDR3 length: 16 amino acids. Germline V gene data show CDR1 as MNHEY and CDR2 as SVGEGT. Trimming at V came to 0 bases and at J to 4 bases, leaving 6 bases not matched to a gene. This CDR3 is CASSYSAGGLPDTQYF. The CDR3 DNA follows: TGTGCCAGCAGTTACTCTGCGGGAGGTCTTCCAGATACGCAGTATTTT.

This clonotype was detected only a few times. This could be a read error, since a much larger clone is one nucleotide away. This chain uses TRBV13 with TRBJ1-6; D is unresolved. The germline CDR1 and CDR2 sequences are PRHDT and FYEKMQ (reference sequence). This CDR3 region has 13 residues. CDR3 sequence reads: CANSLSYNSPLHF. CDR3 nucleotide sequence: TGTGCCAACAGCCTCTCCTATAATTCACCCCTCCACTTT.

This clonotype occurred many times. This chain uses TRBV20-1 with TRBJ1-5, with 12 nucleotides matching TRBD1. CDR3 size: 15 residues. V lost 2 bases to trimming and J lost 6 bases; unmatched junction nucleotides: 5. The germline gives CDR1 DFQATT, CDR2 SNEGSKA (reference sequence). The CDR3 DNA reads TGCAGTGCTAGAACGGGACAGGGGGCGGGTCAGCCCCAGCATTTT. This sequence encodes CSARTGQGAGQPQHF.

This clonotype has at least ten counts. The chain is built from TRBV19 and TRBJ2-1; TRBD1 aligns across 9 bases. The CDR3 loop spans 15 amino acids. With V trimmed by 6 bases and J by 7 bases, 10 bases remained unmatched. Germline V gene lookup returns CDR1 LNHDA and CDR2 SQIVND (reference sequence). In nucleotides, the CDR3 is TGTGCCAGTAGACCGGGACAGGGCTTTGGTAATGAGCAGTTCTTC. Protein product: CASRPGQGFGNEQFF.

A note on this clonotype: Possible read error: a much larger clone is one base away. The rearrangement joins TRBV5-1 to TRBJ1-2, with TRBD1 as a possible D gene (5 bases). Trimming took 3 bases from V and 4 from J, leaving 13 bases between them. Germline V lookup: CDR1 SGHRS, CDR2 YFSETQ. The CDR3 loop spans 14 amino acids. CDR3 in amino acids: CASSSREGSYGYTF. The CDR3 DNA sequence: TGCGCCAGCAGCTCCAGGGAGGGGTCCTATGGCTACACCTTC.